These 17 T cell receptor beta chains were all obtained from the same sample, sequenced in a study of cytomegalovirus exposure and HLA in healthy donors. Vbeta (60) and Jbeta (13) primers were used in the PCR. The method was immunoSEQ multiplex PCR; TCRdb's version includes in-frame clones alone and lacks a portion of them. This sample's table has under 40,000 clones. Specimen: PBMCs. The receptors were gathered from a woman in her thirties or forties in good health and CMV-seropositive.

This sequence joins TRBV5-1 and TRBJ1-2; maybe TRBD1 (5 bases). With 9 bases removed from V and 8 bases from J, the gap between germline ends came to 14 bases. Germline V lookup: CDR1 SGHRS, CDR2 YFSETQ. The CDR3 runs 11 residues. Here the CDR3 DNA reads TGCGCCACCACGCCAGGGTCAGGCTACACCTTC. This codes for CATTPGSGYTF.

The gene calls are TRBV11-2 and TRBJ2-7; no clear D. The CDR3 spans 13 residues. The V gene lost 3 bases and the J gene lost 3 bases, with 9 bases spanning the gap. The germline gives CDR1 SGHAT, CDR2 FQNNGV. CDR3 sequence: CASSFANSYEQYF. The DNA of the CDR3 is TGTGCCAGCAGCTTCGCTAACAGCTACGAGCAGTACTTC.

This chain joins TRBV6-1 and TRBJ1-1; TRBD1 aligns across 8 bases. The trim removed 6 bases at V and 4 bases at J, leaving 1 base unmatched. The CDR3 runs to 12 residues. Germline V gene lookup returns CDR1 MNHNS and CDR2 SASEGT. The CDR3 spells CASSRGPTEAFF. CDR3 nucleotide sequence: TGTGCCAGCAGCAGGGGGCCCACTGAAGCTTTCTTT.

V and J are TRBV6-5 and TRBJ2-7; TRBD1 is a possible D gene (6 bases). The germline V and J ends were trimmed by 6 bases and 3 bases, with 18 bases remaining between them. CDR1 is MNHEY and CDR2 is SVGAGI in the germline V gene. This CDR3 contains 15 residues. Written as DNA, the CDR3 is TGTGCCAGCAGCCCCTCGGACAGAACCTTCTACGAGCAGTACTTC. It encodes CASSPSDRTFYEQYF.

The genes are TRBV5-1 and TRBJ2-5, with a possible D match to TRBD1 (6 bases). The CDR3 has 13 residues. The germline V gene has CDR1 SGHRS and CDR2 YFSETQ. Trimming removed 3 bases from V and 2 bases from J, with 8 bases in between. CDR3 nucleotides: TGCGCCAGCAGCTACACAGGGCAAGAGACCCAGTACTTC. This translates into CASSYTGQETQYF.

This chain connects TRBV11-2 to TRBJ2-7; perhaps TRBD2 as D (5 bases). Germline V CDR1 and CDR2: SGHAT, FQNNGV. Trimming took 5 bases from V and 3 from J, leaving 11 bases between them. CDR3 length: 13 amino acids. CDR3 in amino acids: CASSKPGVYEQYF. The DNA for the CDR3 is TGTGCCAGCAGCAAGCCCGGGGTCTACGAGCAGTACTTC.

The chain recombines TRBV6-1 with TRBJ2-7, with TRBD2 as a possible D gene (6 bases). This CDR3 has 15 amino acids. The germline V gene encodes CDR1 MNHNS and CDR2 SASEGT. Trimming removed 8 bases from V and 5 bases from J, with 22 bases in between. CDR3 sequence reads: CASHLFGGPDDEQYF. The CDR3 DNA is TGTGCCAGCCACCTCTTCGGAGGGCCCGACGACGAGCAGTACTTC.

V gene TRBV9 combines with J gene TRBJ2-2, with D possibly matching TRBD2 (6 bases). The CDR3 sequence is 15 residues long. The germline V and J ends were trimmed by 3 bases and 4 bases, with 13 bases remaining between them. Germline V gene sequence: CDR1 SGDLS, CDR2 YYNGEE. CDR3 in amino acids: CASSAPGDFTGELFF. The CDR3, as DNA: TGTGCCAGCAGCGCCCCGGGGGACTTCACCGGGGAGCTGTTTTTT. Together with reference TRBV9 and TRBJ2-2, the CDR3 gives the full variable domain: DSGVTQTPKHLITATGQRVTLRCSPRSGDLSVYWYQQSLDQGLQFLIQYYNGEERAKGNILERFSAQQFPDLHSELNLSSLELGDSALYFCASSAPGDFTGELFFGEGSRLTVL.

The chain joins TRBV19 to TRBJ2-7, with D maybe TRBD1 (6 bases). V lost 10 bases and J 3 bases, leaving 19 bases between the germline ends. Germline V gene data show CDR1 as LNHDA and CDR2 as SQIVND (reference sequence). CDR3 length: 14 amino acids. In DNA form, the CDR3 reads TGTGCCACCCAGAGCCCGGGACAATACTACGAGCAGTACTTC. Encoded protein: CATQSPGQYYEQYF.

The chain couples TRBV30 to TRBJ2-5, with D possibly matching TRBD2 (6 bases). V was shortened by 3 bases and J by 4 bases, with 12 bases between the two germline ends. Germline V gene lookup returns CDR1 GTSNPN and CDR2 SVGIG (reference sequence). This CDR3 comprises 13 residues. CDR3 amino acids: CAWSGRDSETQYF. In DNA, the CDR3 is TGTGCCTGGAGCGGCAGGGACTCAGAGACCCAGTACTTC.

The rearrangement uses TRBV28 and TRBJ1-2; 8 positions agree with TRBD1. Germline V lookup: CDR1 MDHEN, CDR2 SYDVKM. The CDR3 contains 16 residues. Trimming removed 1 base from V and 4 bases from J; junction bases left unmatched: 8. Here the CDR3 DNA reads TGTGCCAGCAGTTTATCCAAGGGGACAGGCCTCTATGGCTACACCTTC. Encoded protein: CASSLSKGTGLYGYTF.

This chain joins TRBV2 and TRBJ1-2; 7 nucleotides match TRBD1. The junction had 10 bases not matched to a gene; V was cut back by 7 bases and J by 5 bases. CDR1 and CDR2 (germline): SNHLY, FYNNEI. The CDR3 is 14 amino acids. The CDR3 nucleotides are TGTGCCAGCACCACACAGGGGCCGAATTATGGCTACACCTTC. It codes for CASTTQGPNYGYTF.

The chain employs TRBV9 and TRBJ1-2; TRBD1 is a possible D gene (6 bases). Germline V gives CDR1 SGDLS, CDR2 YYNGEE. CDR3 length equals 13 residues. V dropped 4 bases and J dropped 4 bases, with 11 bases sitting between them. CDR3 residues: CASSQGPGYGYTF. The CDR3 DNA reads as TGTGCCAGCAGCCAGGGGCCAGGCTATGGCTACACCTTC.

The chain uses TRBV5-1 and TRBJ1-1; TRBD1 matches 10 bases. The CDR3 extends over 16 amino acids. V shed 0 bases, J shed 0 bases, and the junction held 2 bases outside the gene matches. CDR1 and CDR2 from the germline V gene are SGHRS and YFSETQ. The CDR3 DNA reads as TGCGCCAGCAGCTTGGGGACAGGGGGTTTGAACACTGAAGCTTTCTTT. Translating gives CASSLGTGGLNTEAFF.

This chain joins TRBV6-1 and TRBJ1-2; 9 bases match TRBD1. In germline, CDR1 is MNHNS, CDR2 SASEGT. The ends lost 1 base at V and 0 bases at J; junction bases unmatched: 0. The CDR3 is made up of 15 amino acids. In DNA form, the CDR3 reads TGTGCCAGCAGTGAAGGACAGGGGGCTAACTATGGCTACACCTTC. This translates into CASSEGQGANYGYTF.

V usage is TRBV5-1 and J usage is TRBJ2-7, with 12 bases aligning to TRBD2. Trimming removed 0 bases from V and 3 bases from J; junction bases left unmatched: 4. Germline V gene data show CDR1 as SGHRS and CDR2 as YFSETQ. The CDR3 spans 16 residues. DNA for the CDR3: TGCGCCAGCAGCTTGGCTAGCGGGAGGGCCAACTACGAGCAGTACTTC. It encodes CASSLASGRANYEQYF.

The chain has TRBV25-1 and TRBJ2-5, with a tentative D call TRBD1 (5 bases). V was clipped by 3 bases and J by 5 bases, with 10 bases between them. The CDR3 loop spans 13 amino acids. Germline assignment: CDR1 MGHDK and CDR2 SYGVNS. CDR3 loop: CASSDRVAETQYF. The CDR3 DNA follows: TGTGCCAGCAGTGACAGGGTTGCTGAGACCCAGTACTTC. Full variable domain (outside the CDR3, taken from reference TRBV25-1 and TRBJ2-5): EADIYQTPRYLVIGTGKKITLECSQTMGHDKMYWYQQDPGMELHLIHYSYGVNSTEKGDLSSESTVSRIRTEHFPLTLESARPSHTSQYLCASSDRVAETQYFGPGTRLLVL.